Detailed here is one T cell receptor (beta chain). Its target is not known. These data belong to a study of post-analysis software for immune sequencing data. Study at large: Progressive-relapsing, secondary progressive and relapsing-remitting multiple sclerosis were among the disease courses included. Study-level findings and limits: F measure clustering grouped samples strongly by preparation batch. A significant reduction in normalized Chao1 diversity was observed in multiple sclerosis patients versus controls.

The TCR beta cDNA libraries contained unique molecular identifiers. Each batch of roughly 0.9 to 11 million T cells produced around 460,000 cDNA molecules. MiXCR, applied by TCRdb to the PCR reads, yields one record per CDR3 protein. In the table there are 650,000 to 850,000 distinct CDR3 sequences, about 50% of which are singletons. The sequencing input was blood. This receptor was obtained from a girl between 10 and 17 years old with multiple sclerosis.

The DNA of the CDR3 is TGCAGTGCTAGAGGGGGACTAGCGGGCGTGATGGGGGCAGATACGCAGTATTTT. It codes for CSARGGLAGVMGADTQYF. The rearrangement links TRBV20-1 to TRBJ2-3; the match to TRBD2 covers 12 bases. Germline lookup yields CDR1 DFQATT and CDR2 SNEGSKA (reference sequence). The V segment lost 1 base and the J segment 4 bases; nucleotides outside the gene matches: 12. The CDR3 runs 18 residues.